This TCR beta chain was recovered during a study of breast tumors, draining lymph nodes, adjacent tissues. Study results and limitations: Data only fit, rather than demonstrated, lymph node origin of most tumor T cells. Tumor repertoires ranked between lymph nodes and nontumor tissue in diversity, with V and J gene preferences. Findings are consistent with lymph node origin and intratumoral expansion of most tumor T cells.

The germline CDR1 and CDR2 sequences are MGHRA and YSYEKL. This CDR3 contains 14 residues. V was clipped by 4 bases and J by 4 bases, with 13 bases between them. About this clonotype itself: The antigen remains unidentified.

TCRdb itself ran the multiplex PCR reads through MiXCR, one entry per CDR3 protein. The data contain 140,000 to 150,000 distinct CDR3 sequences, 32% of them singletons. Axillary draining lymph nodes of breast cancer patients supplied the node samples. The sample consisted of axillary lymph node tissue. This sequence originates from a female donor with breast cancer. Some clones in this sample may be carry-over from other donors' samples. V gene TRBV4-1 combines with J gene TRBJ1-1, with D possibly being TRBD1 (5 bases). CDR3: CASSLGGVSTEAFF. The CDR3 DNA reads TGCGCCAGCAGCCTCGGAGGGGTTAGCACTGAAGCTTTCTTT.